A single sample gave rise to the 23 T cell receptor beta chains below, sequenced in a study of blood T cell repertoires in COVID-19. TCRdb's table, derived via immunoSEQ multiplex PCR, lists solely in-frame clones and lacks some. The table records 360,000 or so clones, roughly 84% of them present only once. The sequenced sample was PBMCs or T cells enriched from blood (not recorded which). The receptors shown here come from a woman aged 25 to 39 who had recovered from COVID-19.

This clone was counted only a few times. V is TRBV15 and J is TRBJ1-4; D remains unclear. Germline V gene lookup returns CDR1 LNHNV and CDR2 YYDKDF (reference sequence). The CDR3 runs 13 residues. Trimming left V 0 bases short and J 10 bases short, with 9 bases between. The CDR3 spells CATSRDLEGKLFF. CDR3 DNA sequence: TGTGCCACCAGCAGAGATTTAGAGGGAAAACTGTTTTTT.

V gene TRBV5-1 combines with J gene TRBJ1-2; possibly TRBD1 for D (5 bases). Trimming pared 2 bases from V and 7 bases from J, leaving 15 bases between. The CDR3 runs to 14 residues. Germline CDR1 reads SGHRS; CDR2 reads YFSETQ. The CDR3 region has the DNA TGCGCCAGCAGCTTAGGGGCAGGATCTTCTGGCTACACCTTC. It encodes CASSLGAGSSGYTF.

The chain joins TRBV5-8 to TRBJ1-1; D is unclear. Deletions cut 2 bases from V and 11 bases from J, with 10 bases between. Germline V gene sequence: CDR1 SGHTS, CDR2 YDEGEE. This CDR3 region has 11 residues. As DNA, the CDR3 is TGTGCCAGCAGCTTCCTGATTCAGGCTTTCTTT. It encodes CASSFLIQAFF.

The chain uses TRBV15 and TRBJ1-5; D is uncertain. V was shortened by 1 base and J by 1 base, with 8 bases between the two germline ends. CDR1 is LNHNV and CDR2 is YYDKDF in the germline V gene (reference sequence). This CDR3 is built from 15 residues. The CDR3 loop reads CATSRVSGSNQPQHF. The CDR3 nucleotides are TGTGCCACCAGCAGAGTAAGCGGGAGCAATCAGCCCCAGCATTTT.

The chain's CDR3 is CASRETSSDRYGYTF. The CDR3 DNA follows: TGTGCCAGCAGGGAAACCTCTAGTGACAGATATGGCTACACCTTC. This sequence joins TRBV2 and TRBJ1-2; D is perhaps TRBD1 (5 bases). Germline CDR1 reads SNHLY; CDR2 reads FYNNEI. Trimming cost V 6 bases and J 5 bases, with 19 bases left between them. The CDR3 contains 15 residues.

The J gene is TRBJ1-5, the V gene TRBV19, with D unclear. Germline V CDR1 and CDR2: LNHDA, SQIVND (reference sequence). The CDR3 spans 13 residues. V was shortened by 7 bases and J by 3 bases, with 10 bases between the two germline ends. The CDR3 loop reads CASKSNYNQPQHF. The CDR3 region has the DNA TGTGCCAGTAAATCCAACTACAATCAGCCCCAGCATTTT.

The sample holds many counts of this clone. The chain couples TRBV2 to TRBJ1-1; D call uncertain. The V and J ends lost 2 bases and 1 base respectively, with 5 bases between them. The CDR3 contains 13 residues. CDR1 and CDR2 from the germline V gene are SNHLY and FYNNEI. This chain's CDR3 is CASSENRNTEAFF. DNA of the CDR3: TGTGCCAGCAGTGAAAATAGGAACACTGAAGCTTTCTTT.

A few counts support this clone. The rearrangement joins TRBV9 to TRBJ2-2, with D possibly being TRBD1 (5 bases). Trimming removed 0 bases from V and 7 bases from J, with 13 bases in between. The CDR3 spans 15 residues. Germline lookup yields CDR1 SGDLS and CDR2 YYNGEE. The CDR3 DNA follows: TGTGCCAGCAGCGTAGGGGCAGGGATGATCGGGGAGCTGTTTTTT. It codes for CASSVGAGMIGELFF.

The chain has TRBV21-1 and TRBJ1-3. TRBV21-1 represents a pseudogene. This CDR3 region has 14 residues. As DNA, the CDR3 is TGTGCCAGCAAAGATCCTGACGGGGGAAACACCATATATTTT. This gives the protein CASKDPDGGNTIYF.

The chain is built from TRBV4-1 and TRBJ2-1; 8 positions match TRBD2. Germline V lookup: CDR1 MGHRA, CDR2 YSYEKL. The CDR3 has 14 residues. Trimming took 2 bases from V and 7 from J; bases not matched to a gene: 4. In nucleotides, the CDR3 is TGCGCCAGCAGCCAACGCGGGGGGCAGAATGAGCAGTTCTTC. It encodes CASSQRGGQNEQFF.

V and J are TRBV6-5 and TRBJ2-7, with D possibly being TRBD1 (5 bases). Per the germline V gene, CDR1 is MNHEY and CDR2 is SVGAGI. Trimming stripped 5 bases from V and 1 base from J, with 12 bases between. The CDR3 is 14 amino acids. CDR3 region: CASSTGPPSYEQYF. CDR3 in DNA: TGTGCCAGCAGTACAGGCCCTCCTTCCTACGAGCAGTACTTC.

The chain employs TRBV3-1 (or the pseudogene TRBV3-2) and TRBJ2-1; 8 nucleotides match TRBD2. This CDR3 has 13 residues. V gave up 10 bases and J gave up 0 bases; unmatched junction bases: 2. Germline V CDR1 and CDR2: LGHDT, YNNKEL (reference sequence). The CDR3 bases are TGTGCCACCCGGGGGGGCTCCTACAATGAGCAGTTCTTC. This translates into CATRGGSYNEQFF.

As regards this clone: Within the sample, other DNA sequences also encode this same CDR3. The V gene is TRBV5-1, the J gene TRBJ2-1; 9 bases line up with TRBD1. CDR1 is SGHRS and CDR2 is YFSETQ in the germline V gene. The junction had 2 bases not matched to a gene; V was cut back by 4 bases and J by 3 bases. The CDR3 is 14 amino acids. CDR3: CASSLGQGYNEQFF. The CDR3 bases are TGCGCCAGCAGCCTGGGACAGGGCTACAATGAGCAGTTCTTC.

On this clone itself: Additional DNA sequences in this sample encode the identical CDR3. The chain has TRBV6-5 and TRBJ1-1; 7 bases agree with TRBD1. Trimming cost V 4 bases and J 4 bases; bases outside gene matches: 6. The CDR3 runs 14 residues. The V gene's germline CDR1 is MNHEY and CDR2 SVGAGI. CDR3 sequence (DNA): TGTGCCAGCAGTTCCAGACAGGGAGGCACTGAAGCTTTCTTT. Translating gives CASSSRQGGTEAFF.

The chain links TRBV5-1 to TRBJ2-2; 14 bases are shared with TRBD2. V shed 3 bases and J 7 bases; nucleotides not matched to a gene: 14. Germline CDR1 reads SGHRS; CDR2 reads YFSETQ. This CDR3 has 19 residues. This chain's CDR3 is CASSSMPGLAGDLGGELFF. In DNA form, the CDR3 reads TGCGCCAGCAGCTCCATGCCGGGACTAGCGGGAGATTTGGGCGGGGAGCTGTTTTTT.

J is TRBJ1-4 and V is TRBV12-3 or TRBV12-4; tentatively, D is TRBD1 (5 bases). This CDR3 comprises 13 residues. V dropped 8 bases and J dropped 8 bases, with 15 bases sitting between them. CDR3 sequence reads: CASRWGLGEKLFF. CDR3 bases: TGTGCCAGCCGGTGGGGCTTGGGGGAAAAACTGTTTTTT.

Only one count was recorded for this clone. The chain uses TRBV2 and TRBJ2-4; D perhaps matches TRBD1 (6 bases). V lost 0 bases to trimming and J lost 13 bases, with 13 bases between them. Germline assignment: CDR1 SNHLY and CDR2 FYNNEI. CDR3 length equals 13 residues. The CDR3 nucleotides read TGTGCCAGCAGTGAAGCGGGGGCAGGGGTGCAGTACTTC. This translates into CASSEAGAGVQYF.

The V and J genes are TRBV18 and TRBJ2-7; 9 nucleotides align to TRBD1. V shed 3 bases, J shed 3 bases, and the junction held 6 bases outside the gene matches. Per germline, CDR1 KGHSH and CDR2 LQKENI. The CDR3 loop spans 15 amino acids. CDR3 nucleotides: TGTGCCAGCTCACCTTCGGGACAGGGACACTACGAGCAGTACTTC. The encoded protein is CASSPSGQGHYEQYF.

This chain uses TRBV20-1 with TRBJ2-2; 9 bases align to TRBD2. With 3 bases clipped from V and 2 bases from J, the junction kept 1 base outside the gene matches. This CDR3 comprises 14 residues. Germline V gene lookup returns CDR1 DFQATT and CDR2 SNEGSKA (reference sequence). The CDR3 DNA sequence: TGCAGTGCTAGTAGCGGGGGAAACACCGGGGAGCTGTTTTTT. Its translation is CSASSGGNTGELFF.

In its sample, this clone was seen a few times. The V call is TRBV5-1, the J call TRBJ1-2; 7 nucleotides align to TRBD1. The CDR3 runs to 15 residues. V shed 2 bases, J shed 4 bases, and the junction held 8 bases outside the gene matches. Germline V gives CDR1 SGHRS, CDR2 YFSETQ. Written as DNA, the CDR3 is TGCGCCAGCAGCTTCGGAGGGGGCGCAGGCTATGGCTACACCTTC. Encoded protein: CASSFGGGAGYGYTF.

The CDR3 loop reads CASSLQGVKLFF. CDR3 in DNA: TGTGCCAGCAGCTTGCAGGGGGTTAAACTGTTTTTT. V is TRBV5-6 and J is TRBJ1-4; TRBD1 matches 7 bases. Germline loops: CDR1 SGHDT, CDR2 YYEEEE. CDR3 size: 12 residues. Trimming cost V 1 base and J 11 bases; bases outside gene matches: 2.

This chain uses TRBV5-1 with TRBJ1-5; D is possibly TRBD1 (6 bases). The ends were cut back, 0 bases at V and 0 bases at J, with 16 bases in the middle. The CDR3 loop spans 18 amino acids. CDR1 is SGHRS, CDR2 YFSETQ, per germline. The CDR3 spells CASSLVGAGGVSNQPQHF. CDR3 nucleotide sequence: TGCGCCAGCAGCTTGGTGGGGGCTGGTGGGGTTAGCAATCAGCCCCAGCATTTT.

The CDR3 is CASSQETLYYEQYF. Written as DNA, the CDR3 is TGCGCCAGCAGCCAAGAGACATTATACTACGAGCAGTACTTC. This chain links TRBV5-1 with TRBJ2-7; D is uncertain. The V end was cut by 4 bases, the J end by 3 bases, with 14 bases between. The CDR3 extends over 14 amino acids. Per the germline V gene, CDR1 is SGHRS and CDR2 is YFSETQ.